The 16 T cell receptor beta chains reported below all come from one sample, sequenced in a study of long-term antiretroviral therapy in people with HIV. Sequencing used immunoSEQ v3.0 at survey level. TCRdb's copy holds only in-frame clones and misses some; the assay was immunoSEQ multiplex PCR. The sample lists over 35,000 clones, 75% to 90% occurring once. The sample in question was unsorted PBMCs, obtained just before starting antiretroviral therapy. Source of these receptors: a woman aged 18 to 35 with HIV.

CDR3 sequence (DNA): TGCGCCAGCAGCCAAGAACAGGGGAACACCGGGGAGCTGTTTTTT. This encodes CASSQEQGNTGELFF. V usage is TRBV4-3 and J usage is TRBJ2-2; a weak D match, TRBD1 (6 bases). Germline assignment: CDR1 LGHNA and CDR2 YSLEER. The CDR3 has 15 residues. V lost 0 bases, J lost 1 base, and 6 bases lay in between.

This chain connects TRBV6-5 to TRBJ2-1; TRBD1 agrees at 9 bases. V dropped 2 bases and J dropped 9; count of bases not matched to a gene: 5. Germline V CDR1 and CDR2: MNHEY, SVGAGI. The CDR3 runs 14 residues. CDR3 loop: CASSYTKTGGEQFF. CDR3 in DNA: TGTGCCAGCAGTTACACGAAGACAGGGGGTGAGCAGTTCTTC.

The chain employs TRBV10-3 and TRBJ2-5, with D unresolved. The ends were cut back, 2 bases at V and 2 bases at J, with 9 bases in the middle. The V gene's germline CDR1 is ENHRY and CDR2 SYGVKD. This CDR3 is built from 14 residues. The DNA of the CDR3 is TGTGCCATCAGTGAGACAGTGACTCAAGAGACCCAGTACTTC. The encoded protein is CAISETVTQETQYF.

The V gene is TRBV5-6, the J gene TRBJ2-5; no reliable D call. This CDR3 spans 14 amino acids. The V and J ends lost 0 bases and 3 bases respectively, with 9 bases between them. Germline V gene data show CDR1 as SGHDT and CDR2 as YYEEEE. CDR3 DNA sequence: TGTGCCAGCAGCTTGGTGCTTGGAGAAGAGACCCAGTACTTC. Its protein is CASSLVLGEETQYF.

J is TRBJ2-7 and V is TRBV19; tentatively, D is TRBD1 (5 bases). CDR3 size: 15 residues. Trimming took 1 base from V and 3 from J, leaving 13 bases between them. Per germline, CDR1 LNHDA and CDR2 SQIVND (reference sequence). The CDR3 sequence: CASSIVAGIIYEQYF. For the CDR3, the DNA is TGTGCCAGTAGTATAGTGGCAGGGATTATCTACGAGCAGTACTTC.

The J gene is TRBJ2-1, the V gene TRBV9, with 9 bases lining up with TRBD2. The CDR3 covers 15 residues. In germline, CDR1 is SGDLS, CDR2 YYNGEE. V trimming: 3 bases; J trimming: 3 bases; junction bases outside the gene matches: 4. This CDR3 reads CASSGIAGDYNEQFF. The CDR3 nucleotides are TGTGCCAGCAGCGGAATAGCGGGAGACTACAATGAGCAGTTCTTC.

This chain connects TRBV5-8 to TRBJ2-2; D may correspond to TRBD1 or TRBD2 (5 bases each). The length of the CDR3 is 15 residues. Trimming stripped 3 bases from V and 3 bases from J, with 12 bases between. CDR1 SGHTS and CDR2 YDEGEE come from the germline V gene. The CDR3 bases are TGTGCCAGCAGCTGGGGGTGGGGCCACACCGGGGAGCTGTTTTTT. Protein product: CASSWGWGHTGELFF.

The V gene is TRBV4-1, the J gene TRBJ1-1; tentative D call: TRBD1 (5 bases). CDR3 length: 19 residues. Trimming left V 4 bases short and J 0 bases short, with 24 bases between. CDR1 is MGHRA and CDR2 is YSYEKL in the germline V gene. The CDR3 is CASSPPSSQGQDMNTEAFF. The CDR3 region has the DNA TGCGCCAGCAGCCCACCTAGCAGTCAGGGCCAGGACATGAACACTGAAGCTTTCTTT.

The chain recombines TRBV19 with TRBJ1-3; D is possibly TRBD1 (6 bases). V was cut by 8 bases and J by 1 base, with 9 bases left in between. The CDR3 covers 13 residues. Per germline, CDR1 LNHDA and CDR2 SQIVND (reference sequence). CDR3 DNA: TGTGCCAGTCAACAGGGTTCTGGAAACACCATATATTTT. Protein sequence: CASQQGSGNTIYF.

This chain joins TRBV28 and TRBJ2-7, with 9 nucleotides matching TRBD1. Germline lookup yields CDR1 MDHEN and CDR2 SYDVKM. The CDR3 extends over 16 amino acids. J was trimmed by 2 bases and V by 6 bases; bases with no gene match: 11. CDR3 in DNA: TGTGCCAGCAGGGAAACCGGGACAGGGCCACCCTACGAGCAGTACTTC. Protein product: CASRETGTGPPYEQYF. Full variable domain (remainder filled in from reference TRBV28 and TRBJ2-7): DVKVTQSSRYLVKRTGEKVFLECVQDMDHENMFWYRQDPGLGLRLIYFSYDVKMKEKGDIPEGYSVSREKKERFSLILESASTNQTSMYLCASRETGTGPPYEQYFGPGTRLTVT.

This sequence joins TRBV5-4 and TRBJ1-2; D gene unclear. Trimming shortened V by 4 bases and J by 4 bases, and 14 bases separated the two germline ends. This CDR3 comprises 14 residues. CDR1 and CDR2 from the germline V gene are SGHNT and YYREEE (reference sequence). The CDR3 sequence: CASSLPAQAYGYTF. The CDR3 coding sequence is TGTGCCAGCAGCCTGCCGGCCCAGGCCTATGGCTACACCTTC.

This sequence joins TRBV2 and TRBJ2-1; the match to TRBD2 covers 9 bases. The junction had 7 bases not matched to a gene; V was cut back by 0 bases and J by 1 base. Looked up from germline, CDR1 is SNHLY and CDR2 is FYNNEI. The CDR3 is 18 residues long. The CDR3 DNA follows: TGTGCCAGCAGTGAAGCGAAGGGTAGCGGGAGTTCCTACAATGAGCAGTTCTTC. This codes for CASSEAKGSGSSYNEQFF.

The chain couples TRBV11-2 to TRBJ1-5; 8 nucleotides align to TRBD1. Germline CDR1 reads SGHAT; CDR2 reads FQNNGV. V lost 5 bases to trimming and J lost 6 bases; unmatched junction nucleotides: 6. This CDR3 has 14 residues. The CDR3 loop reads CASSAAGGSQPQHF. The CDR3 bases are TGTGCCAGCAGCGCGGCAGGGGGCAGTCAGCCCCAGCATTTT.

The J gene is TRBJ2-2, the V gene TRBV4-3; D might be TRBD1 (5 bases). V lost 1 base and J 4 bases, leaving 13 bases between the germline ends. Germline V gene lookup returns CDR1 LGHNA and CDR2 YSLEER. The CDR3 sequence is 16 residues long. CDR3 sequence: CASSQGPNQGTGELFF. The CDR3 DNA sequence: TGCGCCAGCAGCCAAGGCCCTAATCAGGGCACCGGGGAGCTGTTTTTT.

The chain joins TRBV25-1 to TRBJ2-3, with 14 bases matching TRBD2. The V and J ends lost 4 bases and 4 bases, in that order; junction bases with no gene match: 4. CDR1 MGHDK and CDR2 SYGVNS come from the germline V gene. This CDR3 region has 16 residues. CDR3 bases: TGTGCCAGCAGTGTAGGGACTAGCGGGAGTTCAGATACGCAGTATTTT. This codes for CASSVGTSGSSDTQYF. Filled out from reference TRBV25-1 and TRBJ2-3, the complete variable domain reads EADIYQTPRYLVIGTGKKITLECSQTMGHDKMYWYQQDPGMELHLIHYSYGVNSTEKGDLSSESTVSRIRTEHFPLTLESARPSHTSQYLCASSVGTSGSSDTQYFGPGTRLTVL.

J is TRBJ2-4 and V is TRBV4-3; weak D call: TRBD1 (6 bases). Looked up from germline, CDR1 is LGHNA and CDR2 is YSLEER. V lost 1 base to trimming and J lost 3 bases, with 13 bases between them. The CDR3 has 16 residues. CDR3 coding DNA: TGCGCCAGCAGCCAAGGAGGGACACTGGGCAAAAACATTCAGTACTTC. It codes for CASSQGGTLGKNIQYF.